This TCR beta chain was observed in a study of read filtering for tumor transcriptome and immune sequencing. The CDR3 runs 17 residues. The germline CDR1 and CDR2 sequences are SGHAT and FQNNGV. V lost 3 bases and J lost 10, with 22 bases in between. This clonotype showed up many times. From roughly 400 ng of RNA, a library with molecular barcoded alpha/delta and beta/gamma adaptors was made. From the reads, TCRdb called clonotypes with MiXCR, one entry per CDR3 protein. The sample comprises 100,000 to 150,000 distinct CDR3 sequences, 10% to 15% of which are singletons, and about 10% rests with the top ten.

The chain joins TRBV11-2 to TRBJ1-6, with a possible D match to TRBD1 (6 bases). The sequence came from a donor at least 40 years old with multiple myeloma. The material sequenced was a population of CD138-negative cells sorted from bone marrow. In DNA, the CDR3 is TGTGCCAGCAGCTTTAGCCCCCAGGGGCCCGCCGAATCACCCCTCCACTTT. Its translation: CASSFSPQGPAESPLHF. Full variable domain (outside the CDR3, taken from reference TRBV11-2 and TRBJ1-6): EAGVAQSPRYKIIEKRQSVAFWCNPISGHATLYWYQQILGQGPKLLIQFQNNGVVDDSQLPKDRFSAERLKGVDSTLKIQPAKLEDSAVYLCASSFSPQGPAESPLHFGNGTRLTVT.